Listed below are T cell receptor beta chains from one sample, sequenced in a study of shared clonotypes between healthy human individuals. Sequencing used immunoSEQ multiplex PCR; TCRdb keeps in-frame clones, though not all of them. The data contain about 2.4 million clones, 93% of them seen just once; the ten biggest clones take up around 0.4%. The sample taken for sequencing was naive CD4+ T cells from PBMCs. These TCRs come from a man between 18 and 35 years old in good health. Some clones in this sample may be carry-over from other donors' samples. CDR3s include the opening cysteine and the closing phenylalanine or tryptophan. Each record gives: V gene, clone size, J gene, D gene, CDR3 protein, CDR3 DNA. The D gene is left open where the match is weak. Clone size, where shown, is once, few, many, or a class for clones that have expanded.

TRBV7-9	.	TRBJ2-2	.	CASSLLRGAGTGELFF	TGTGCCAGCAGCTTACTCCGGGGGGCAGGCACCGGGGAGCTGTTTTTT
TRBV6-1	.	TRBJ2-7	TRBD1	CASSDRGLGEQYF	TGTGCCAGCAGCGACAGGGGGCTCGGCGAGCAGTACTTC
TRBV5-6	.	TRBJ1-1	TRBD1	CASSSDRVWGTEAFF	TGTGCCAGCAGCTCCGACAGGGTTTGGGGCACTGAAGCTTTCTTT
TRBV5-1	.	TRBJ2-1	.	CASSFQGPDNEQFF	TGCGCCAGCAGCTTTCAAGGGCCCGACAATGAGCAGTTCTTC
TRBV14	.	TRBJ2-2	.	CASSQRTLENTGELFF	TGTGCCAGCAGCCAAAGAACACTAGAGAACACCGGGGAGCTGTTTTTT
TRBV19	.	TRBJ2-4	TRBD2	CASRASGSSDIQYF	TGTGCCAGTAGAGCTAGCGGGAGTAGTGACATTCAGTACTTC
TRBV6-6	.	TRBJ1-3	TRBD1	CASRLDRVSGNTIYF	TGTGCCAGCAGGCTGGACAGGGTATCTGGAAACACCATATATTTT
TRBV5-4	few	TRBJ2-7	TRBD1	CASSTGQGLYEQYF	TGTGCCAGCAGCACAGGACAGGGGTTATACGAGCAGTACTTC
TRBV30	.	TRBJ1-3	.	CAWSYMGNTIYF	TGTGCCTGGAGTTATATGGGAAACACCATATATTTT
TRBV9	.	TRBJ2-7	.	CASSVGGEQYF	TGTGCCAGCAGCGTAGGAGGCGAGCAGTACTTC
TRBV9	.	TRBJ2-1	.	CASSVGLGGRFDNEQFF	TGTGCCAGCAGCGTAGGCTTGGGGGGCAGGTTCGACAATGAGCAGTTCTTC
TRBV7-8	.	TRBJ1-1	.	CASSPRPDPYTEAFF	TGTGCCAGCAGCCCGCGACCGGACCCTTACACTGAAGCTTTCTTT
TRBV28	once	TRBJ2-5	.	CASRAQETQYF	TGTGCCTCCCGCGCTCAAGAGACCCAGTACTTC
TRBV25-1	.	TRBJ1-1	.	CASSEFRGSSTEAFF	TGTGCCAGCAGTGAGTTCAGGGGCTCGAGCACTGAAGCTTTCTTT
TRBV20-1	.	TRBJ1-2	.	CSASGYTF	TGCAGTGCAAGTGGCTACACCTTC
TRBV6-1	once	TRBJ1-4	TRBD1	CASSEWAGGKLFF	TGTGCCAGCAGTGAATGGGCAGGGGGAAAACTGTTTTTT
TRBV7-2	.	TRBJ1-5	TRBD1	CASRRTGISNQPQHF	TGTGCCAGCAGGCGGACAGGGATTAGCAATCAGCCCCAGCATTTT
TRBV9	.	TRBJ1-1	TRBD1	CASSPRQGGTEAFF	TGTGCCAGCAGCCCCAGACAGGGAGGCACTGAAGCTTTCTTT
TRBV9	few	TRBJ2-2	.	CASSVISGNTGELFF	TGTGCCAGCAGCGTAATTAGCGGCAACACCGGGGAGCTGTTTTTT
TRBV7-3	once	TRBJ1-1	.	CASSLIRNTEAFF	TGTGCCAGCAGCTTAATAAGGAACACTGAAGCTTTCTTT
TRBV7-3	.	TRBJ1-3	.	CASSFDGRKGNTIYF	TGTGCCAGCAGCTTCGATGGACGGAAAGGAAACACCATATATTTT
TRBV30	.	TRBJ2-7	.	CAWTAGSREQYF	TGTGCCTGGACCGCGGGGTCGCGCGAGCAGTACTTC
TRBV9	.	TRBJ2-2	.	CASSVSTGELFF	TGTGCCAGCAGCGTAAGTACCGGGGAGCTGTTTTTT
TRBV5-6	.	TRBJ2-1	TRBD2	CASSTGAGGLYNEQFF	TGTGCCAGCAGCACGGGAGCGGGAGGGCTCTACAATGAGCAGTTCTTC
TRBV7-2	.	TRBJ2-3	TRBD1	CASRRDRGLSDTQYF	TGTGCCAGCAGACGAGACAGGGGGCTTTCAGATACGCAGTATTTT
TRBV18	.	TRBJ2-5	.	CASSPEEGGGETQYF	TGTGCCAGCTCACCAGAAGAAGGGGGAGGAGAGACCCAGTACTTC
TRBV9	.	TRBJ1-4	.	CASSVRGTNEKLFF	TGTGCCAGCAGCGTTAGAGGAACTAATGAAAAACTGTTTTTT